This entry describes one T cell receptor (beta chain). V was trimmed by 4 bases and J by 6 bases, leaving 8 bases between them. Looked up from germline, CDR1 is SGHRS and CDR2 is YFSETQ. The CDR3 length is 11 residues. The data were obtained in a study of T cell responses to AZD1222 COVID-19 vaccine. The repertoire was sequenced with immunoSEQ multiplex PCR; TCRdb's copy has only in-frame clones and lacks some. The sample has about 140,000 clones; around 89% are singletons. This chain joins TRBV5-1 and TRBJ2-7; unclear D gene. This receptor was taken from an adult in good health. Sequencing was performed on peripheral blood, taken on day 0 of AZD1222 vaccination. CDR3 DNA: TGCGCCAGCAGCCGAGCGTCCGAGCAGTACTTC. It translates to CASSRASEQYF. Variable domain in full (rest from reference TRBV5-1 and TRBJ2-7): KAGVTQTPRYLIKTRGQQVTLSCSPISGHRSVSWYQQTPGQGLQFLFEYFSETQRNKGNFPGRFSGRQFSNSRSEMNVSTLELGDSALYLCASSRASEQYFGPGTRLTVT.